This T cell receptor (beta chain) comes out of a study of control samples from healthy donors and cancer patients. This CDR3 is built from 13 residues. Trimming took off 8 bases at V and 8 bases at J, with 13 bases between the two ends. The data were produced by immunoSEQ multiplex PCR, yet TCRdb's version contains in-frame clones alone and is incomplete. The sample carries some 150,000 clones, about 93% recorded once. Sequencing input: blood. The origin of this receptor is a middle-aged man in good health. The V and J genes are TRBV12-3 or TRBV12-4 and TRBJ1-6; D might be TRBD1 (6 bases). Here the CDR3 reads CASRRGYDSPLHF. CDR3 nucleotide sequence: TGTGCCAGCCGGAGGGGGTATGATTCACCCCTCCACTTT.